This T cell receptor (beta chain) was recovered during a study of cytomegalovirus exposure and HLA in healthy donors. The germline CDR1 and CDR2 sequences are SGHNT and YYREEE (reference sequence). With 5 bases clipped from V and 3 bases from J, the junction kept 7 bases outside the gene matches. This CDR3 has 15 amino acids. The PCR made use of 60 Vbeta and 13 Jbeta primers. Sequencing was performed with immunoSEQ multiplex PCR; in TCRdb, only in-frame clones are kept and a portion is missing. Of roughly 140,000 clones listed, 79% were seen once; the top ten hold roughly 6.8%. This clonotype was obtained from a man aged 50 to 59 in good health and CMV-seropositive. Input material: PBMCs. V gene TRBV5-4 combines with J gene TRBJ1-2, with TRBD1 matching 10 bases. The CDR3 sequence: CASRERDRGDYGYTF. Written as DNA, the CDR3 is TGTGCCAGCAGGGAAAGGGACAGGGGAGACTATGGCTACACCTTC.